The 14 T cell receptor beta chains below were found in one sample sequenced in a study of shared clonotypes between healthy human individuals. Profiling relied on immunoSEQ multiplex PCR, and the TCRdb table lists in-frame clones only, not all of them. Here the sample spans more than 2 million clones, 95% being singletons. Sequencing was done on a sample of naive CD4+ T cells sorted from blood. Subset defined: CD45RA+ positively selected. The receptors were gathered from a man younger than 30 in good health.

The chain is built from TRBV7-9 and TRBJ1-1; D is undetermined. Trimming removed 0 bases from V and 4 bases from J, with 12 bases in between. The CDR3 runs to 15 residues. CDR1 and CDR2 from the germline V gene are SEHNR and FQNEAQ (reference sequence). The CDR3 nucleotides are TGTGCCAGCAGCTTAGCCGGCCAGTCGGGCACTGAAGCTTTCTTT. The encoded protein is CASSLAGQSGTEAFF.

The chain joins TRBV5-8 to TRBJ2-3; no definite D call. The germline V gene has CDR1 SGHTS and CDR2 YDEGEE. The V end lost 8 bases, the J end lost 2 bases, and 12 bases lay between the germline ends. CDR3 size: 13 residues. This CDR3 is CASLPLVTDTQYF. In DNA form, the CDR3 reads TGTGCCAGTTTGCCACTGGTCACAGATACGCAGTATTTT.

This clone has a handful of counts. The chain has TRBV2 and TRBJ2-2, with 12 bases that match TRBD2. The germline V gene encodes CDR1 SNHLY and CDR2 FYNNEI. With V trimmed by 5 bases and J by 5 bases, 12 bases remained unmatched. CDR3 size: 18 residues. This chain's CDR3 is CASSLTSGGLRRTGELFF. DNA of the CDR3: TGTGCCAGCAGTCTCACTAGCGGGGGGCTTCGGAGGACCGGGGAGCTGTTTTTT.

The V call is TRBV6-1, the J call TRBJ2-1; D remains ambiguous. V was shortened by 2 bases and J by 11 bases, with 10 bases between the two germline ends. This CDR3 is 12 amino acids long. CDR1 MNHNS and CDR2 SASEGT come from the germline V gene. The chain's CDR3 is CASSETRTQQFF. The CDR3 DNA sequence: TGTGCCAGCAGTGAAACCCGGACCCAGCAGTTCTTC.

The chain joins TRBV30 to TRBJ1-2; D is undetermined. The CDR3 has 15 residues. From germline, CDR1 is GTSNPN and CDR2 SVGIG (reference sequence). The V and J ends lost 0 bases and 8 bases respectively, with 19 bases between them. CDR3 amino acids: CAWSVGGTGVLGYTF. CDR3 in DNA: TGTGCCTGGAGTGTTGGTGGCACCGGTGTTTTGGGCTACACCTTC. Supplemented by reference TRBV30 and TRBJ1-2, the full variable domain reads SQTIHQWPATLVQPVGSPLSLECTVEGTSNPNLYWYRQAAGRGLQLLFYSVGIGQISSEVPQNLSASRPQDRQFILSSKKLLLSDSGFYLCAWSVGGTGVLGYTFGSGTRLTVV.

The rearrangement links TRBV7-9 to TRBJ1-5, with 11 bases lining up with TRBD1. The CDR3 runs 16 residues. V shed 5 bases, J shed 7 bases, and the junction held 10 bases outside the gene matches. Germline loops: CDR1 SEHNR, CDR2 FQNEAQ (reference sequence). The CDR3 spells CASSGSGQGAQQPQHF. CDR3 nucleotides: TGTGCCAGCAGCGGAAGCGGACAGGGGGCGCAGCAGCCCCAGCATTTT.

V is TRBV2 and J is TRBJ2-3; perhaps TRBD2 as D (6 bases). The CDR3 length is 15 residues. V was pared by 5 bases and J by 1 base, with 13 bases between. The V gene's germline CDR1 is SNHLY and CDR2 FYNNEI. In DNA form, the CDR3 reads TGTGCCAGCAGTCTAGGCGGGGACGGCACAGATACGCAGTATTTT. Translating it yields CASSLGGDGTDTQYF.

The rearrangement links TRBV18 to TRBJ1-4; 7 nucleotides align to TRBD1. The CDR3 extends over 15 amino acids. After removal of 5 bases from V and 8 bases from J, the junction contained 11 bases not matched to a gene. Germline V gene data show CDR1 as KGHSH and CDR2 as LQKENI. In nucleotides, the CDR3 is TGTGCCAGCTCAGTTACCGGGACAGTGAACGAAAAACTGTTTTTT. Translation: CASSVTGTVNEKLFF. The whole variable domain, remainder taken from reference TRBV18 and TRBJ1-4, is NAGVMQNPRHLVRRRGQEARLRCSPMKGHSHVYWYRQLPEEGLKFMVYLQKENIIDESGMPKERFSAEFPKEGPSILRIQQVVRGDSAAYFCASSVTGTVNEKLFFGSGTQLSVL.

The gene calls are TRBV30 and TRBJ2-3; TRBD2 might be the D (5 bases). CDR1 GTSNPN and CDR2 SVGIG come from the germline V gene (reference sequence). V dropped 2 bases and J dropped 0 bases, with 21 bases sitting between them. This CDR3 is built from 18 residues. The CDR3 reads CAWSPGVRWRVSTDTQYF. The CDR3 DNA follows: TGTGCCTGGAGTCCCGGTGTCCGCTGGCGGGTTAGCACAGATACGCAGTATTTT.

J is TRBJ2-1 and V is TRBV9, with 9 bases fitting TRBD2. With 0 bases clipped from V and 3 bases from J, the junction kept 4 bases outside the gene matches. The CDR3 is 16 amino acids. CDR1 and CDR2 (germline): SGDLS, YYNGEE. CDR3 sequence (DNA): TGTGCCAGCAGCGTAGTAGCGGGGGCCATCTACAATGAGCAGTTCTTC. This gives the protein CASSVVAGAIYNEQFF.

The rearrangement links TRBV18 to TRBJ2-1, with TRBD2 matching over 10 bases. Germline values: CDR1 KGHSH, CDR2 LQKENI. The CDR3 runs 14 residues. V lost 4 bases to trimming and J lost 7 bases; unmatched junction nucleotides: 4. CDR3 nucleotides: TGTGCCAGCTCACTAAATAGCGGGGGGAATGAGCAGTTCTTC. This gives the protein CASSLNSGGNEQFF.

With regard to this clone: Other DNA sequences in the sample encode the same CDR3. The V and J genes are TRBV5-1 and TRBJ1-6, with D unclear. The germline CDR1 and CDR2 sequences are SGHRS and YFSETQ. This CDR3 is 13 amino acids long. Trimming shortened V by 0 bases and J by 6 bases, and 4 bases separated the two germline ends. The CDR3 here is CASSLDGNSPLHF. The CDR3 DNA sequence: TGCGCCAGCAGCTTGGACGGTAATTCACCCCTCCACTTT.

There are a few counts of this clone. The rearrangement uses TRBV4-3 and TRBJ1-2; TRBD1 aligns across 11 bases. The CDR3 totals 14 residues. From germline, CDR1 is LGHNA and CDR2 YSLEER. V trimming: 0 bases; J trimming: 8 bases; junction bases outside the gene matches: 2. This chain's CDR3 is CASSQEDRGLGYTF. The CDR3 nucleotides are TGCGCCAGCAGCCAAGAGGACAGGGGGCTAGGCTACACCTTC.

This clone was seen a single time. V is TRBV5-5 and J is TRBJ2-3, with a tentative D call TRBD2 (6 bases). The germline V gene encodes CDR1 SGHKS and CDR2 YYEKEE (reference sequence). This CDR3 is 15 amino acids long. Trimming left V 0 bases short and J 2 bases short, with 10 bases between. For the CDR3, the DNA is TGTGCCAGCAGCTTGGGGAGGGTGACCACAGATACGCAGTATTTT. This encodes CASSLGRVTTDTQYF.